A single sample gave rise to the 4 T cell receptor beta chains below, sequenced in a study of blood T cells in healthy people across ages. A second PCR, run for about 7 to 11 cycles, used a sample-barcoded 5' primer plus a J-beta primer mix. TCRdb used MiXCR to reprocess the 5' RACE reads, holding one entry per CDR3 protein. The table lists about 780,000 distinct CDR3 sequences, roughly 46% of them singletons, with around 18% in the top ten. The specimen sequenced was blood. These receptors came from an elderly man in good health.

This clonotype has just a few counts. The chain recombines TRBV18 with TRBJ2-7; D not resolved. The V end lost 1 base, the J end lost 0 bases, and 10 bases lay between the germline ends. Germline CDR1 is KGHSH and CDR2 is LQKENI. The CDR3 has 15 residues. Here the CDR3 reads CASSPRIAGSYEQYF. In DNA, the CDR3 is TGTGCCAGCTCACCACGAATAGCTGGCTCCTACGAGCAGTACTTC.

Points on this clonotype: A much more abundant neighbour one base away suggests this may be a read error. This chain joins TRBV27 and TRBJ2-4; 10 bases fit TRBD1. The CDR3 covers 13 residues. Germline loops: CDR1 MNHEY, CDR2 SMNVEV (reference sequence). The CDR3 spells CVSSPRTGGEQYF. DNA for the CDR3: TGTGTCAGCAGTCCTAGGACAGGGGGAGAGCAGTACTTC.

As regards this clonotype: It may be a read error: a sequence one base away is much more abundant. The chain combines TRBV7-2 with TRBJ2-1; 10 positions match TRBD1. Trimming removed 5 bases from V and 13 bases from J; junction bases left unmatched: 11. The CDR3 loop spans 14 amino acids. CDR1 is SGHTA and CDR2 is FQGNSA in the germline V gene. The CDR3 nucleotides are TGTGCCAGCAGCCCGACAGGGGGCCAAGAGACCCAGTTCTTC. It specifies CASSPTGGQETQFF.

As to this clonotype: Being one base from a much bigger clone, this may be a read error. The V call is TRBV29-1, the J call TRBJ2-7; D gene unclear. The length of the CDR3 is 15 residues. Germline loops: CDR1 SQVTM, CDR2 ANQGSEA. The CDR3 DNA follows: TGCAGCGCTGAAGATCCGCAAAGCGACTCCTACGAGCAGTACTTC. As protein: CSAEDPQSDSYEQYF.